This passage covers 18 T cell receptor beta chains from one sample sequenced in a study of T cell repertoires in cytomegalovirus infection. Using its own MiXCR run on the reads, TCRdb lists one record per CDR3 protein. The table has fewer than 85,000 distinct CDR3 sequences, more than 3% seen once. Sequencing was done on a sample of PBMCs. These receptors were collected from a human donor in good health (CMV status not recorded). Some clones in this sample may be carry-over from other donors' samples.

This clonotype was detected many times. CDR3 region: CASSRATSGTYEQYF. The CDR3 DNA sequence: TGTGCCAGCAGTCGCGCGACTAGCGGGACATACGAGCAGTACTTC. The V call is TRBV7-2, the J call TRBJ2-7; TRBD2 agrees at 11 bases. The CDR3 contains 15 residues. After removal of 6 bases from V and 4 bases from J, the junction contained 8 bases not matched to a gene. Germline V gene sequence: CDR1 SGHTA, CDR2 FQGNSA.

This clonotype came up many times. J is TRBJ2-7 and V is TRBV7-8, with 8 bases aligning to TRBD2. CDR1 and CDR2 (germline): SGHVS, FQNEAQ. The CDR3 runs to 15 residues. With V trimmed by 4 bases and J by 4 bases, 9 bases remained unmatched. The CDR3 is CASSSTEAGVYEQYF. The CDR3 DNA reads as TGTGCCAGCAGCTCGACGGAAGCGGGAGTTTACGAGCAGTACTTC.

This clonotype has at least ten counts. The V gene is TRBV7-2, the J gene TRBJ1-2; possibly TRBD1 for D (5 bases). The V gene's germline CDR1 is SGHTA and CDR2 FQGNSA. Trimming left V 3 bases short and J 2 bases short, with 13 bases between. The CDR3 has 15 amino acids. The CDR3 spells CASSFKGRTNYGYTF. The DNA for the CDR3 is TGTGCCAGCAGCTTTAAGGGACGGACGAACTATGGCTACACCTTC.

This clonotype was observed many times. The rearrangement uses TRBV7-2 and TRBJ2-7, with D perhaps matching TRBD1 (6 bases). V lost 2 bases to trimming and J lost 4 bases, with 12 bases between them. The CDR3 extends over 14 amino acids. Germline CDR1 is SGHTA and CDR2 is FQGNSA. The CDR3 DNA follows: TGTGCCAGCAGCTTACAACAGGGCCTTTACGAGCAGTACTTC. The encoded protein is CASSLQQGLYEQYF. Using reference TRBV7-2 and TRBJ2-7 for the parts outside the CDR3, the full variable domain is GAGVSQSPSNKVTEKGKDVELRCDPISGHTALYWYRQSLGQGLEFLIYFQGNSAPDKSGLPSDRFSAERTGGSVSTLTIQRTQQEDSAVYLCASSLQQGLYEQYFGPGTRLTVT.

On this clonotype itself: An end of the junction does not agree with germline; a read error may underlie this. V gene TRBV7-6 combines with J gene TRBJ2-7, with 10 positions matching TRBD1. Germline V CDR1 and CDR2: SGHVS, FNYEAQ. This CDR3 spans 15 amino acids. The DNA for the CDR3 is TGTGCCAGCAGCTCCCGGGACAGGGGAACGTGGGAGCAGTGCTTC. Translating it yields CASSSRDRGTWEQCF.

Ten or more counts support this clonotype. This chain links TRBV19 with TRBJ2-4, with D unclear. From germline, CDR1 is LNHDA and CDR2 SQIVND (reference sequence). This CDR3 contains 13 residues. Trimming removed 3 bases from V and 8 bases from J, with 11 bases in between. This chain's CDR3 is CASSIVGSDIQYF. CDR3 nucleotide sequence: TGTGCCAGTAGTATTGTGGGTTCGGACATTCAGTACTTC. The entire variable domain, with the rest obtained from reference TRBV19 and TRBJ2-4, is as follows: DGGITQSPKYLFRKEGQNVTLSCEQNLNHDAMYWYRQDPGQGLRLIYYSQIVNDFQKGDIAEGYSVSREKKESFPLTVTSAQKNPTAFYLCASSIVGSDIQYFGAGTRLSVL.

This clonotype was recorded at least ten times. The chain's CDR3 is CASSFTSGTYGYTF. DNA for the CDR3: TGTGCCAGCAGCTTTACATCGGGGACCTATGGCTACACCTTC. The rearrangement joins TRBV7-2 to TRBJ1-2, with D tentatively TRBD1 (5 bases). Germline V gene data show CDR1 as SGHTA and CDR2 as FQGNSA. The CDR3 consists of 14 residues. Trimming pared 3 bases from V and 4 bases from J, leaving 12 bases between.

There are many counts of this clonotype. The V and J genes are TRBV28 and TRBJ1-1; no firm D call. Per germline, CDR1 MDHEN and CDR2 SYDVKM. V shed 3 bases and J shed 1 base, with 6 bases lying between them. The CDR3 is 13 residues long. CDR3 in amino acids: CASSLPQNTEAFF. CDR3 nucleotides: TGTGCCAGCAGTTTGCCCCAGAACACTGAAGCTTTCTTT.

A word on this clonotype: A much larger clone is a single base away; this may be a read error. The chain has TRBV19 and TRBJ1-2; possibly TRBD1 for D (6 bases). Trimming took off 10 bases at V and 6 bases at J, with 21 bases between the two ends. Germline CDR1 reads LNHDA; CDR2 reads SQIVND (reference sequence). The CDR3 runs to 14 residues. The CDR3 DNA sequence: TGTGCCACAACCCGGACAGACATAAACCATGGCTACACCTTC. Residues: CATTRTDINHGYTF.

This clonotype was recorded at least ten times. The chain couples TRBV11-2 to TRBJ2-1; the D gene is possibly TRBD1 (5 bases). This CDR3 contains 13 residues. Per germline, CDR1 SGHAT and CDR2 FQNNGV. The V and J ends lost 3 bases and 7 bases respectively, with 10 bases between them. The CDR3 reads CASSFFKGNEQFF. DNA for the CDR3: TGTGCCAGCAGCTTTTTTAAGGGGAATGAGCAGTTCTTC.

The gene calls are TRBV7-2 and TRBJ2-7; D call uncertain. The CDR3 runs 13 residues. Germline CDR1 reads SGHTA; CDR2 reads FQGNSA. V gave up 5 bases and J gave up 5 bases, with 13 bases separating them. The CDR3 sequence: CASSLAPYDEQYF. The CDR3 nucleotides are TGTGCCAGCAGCCTCGCCCCTTACGACGAGCAGTACTTC.

This clonotype was detected ten times or more. The chain couples TRBV10-3 to TRBJ2-1, with D perhaps TRBD2 (5 bases). The V gene's germline CDR1 is ENHRY and CDR2 SYGVKD. The CDR3 runs to 19 residues. Trimming removed 2 bases from V and 2 bases from J, with 22 bases in between. The DNA of the CDR3 is TGTGCCATCAGTGAGCCCAGCGGACGCGTGAGGACCCCCTACAATGAGCAGTTCTTC. Its protein is CAISEPSGRVRTPYNEQFF.

This clonotype was seen ten or more times. This chain joins TRBV7-6 and TRBJ1-6, with 7 bases lining up with TRBD1. In germline, CDR1 is SGHVS, CDR2 FNYEAQ. The CDR3 consists of 15 residues. The junction had 5 bases not matched to a gene; V was cut back by 3 bases and J by 6 bases. CDR3 bases: TGTGCCAGCAGCTTGGGACAGATGTCTAATTCACCCCTCCACTTT. This encodes CASSLGQMSNSPLHF. Full variable domain (missing parts from reference TRBV7-6 and TRBJ1-6): GAGVSQSPRYKVTKRGQDVALRCDPISGHVSLYWYRQALGQGPEFLTYFNYEAQQDKSGLPNDRFSAERPEGSISTLTIQRTEQRDSAMYRCASSLGQMSNSPLHFGNGTRLTVT.

This clonotype occurred many times. The V and J genes are TRBV2 and TRBJ1-1; possible D gene TRBD1, 5 bases. The V gene lost 7 bases and the J gene lost 11 bases, with 14 bases spanning the gap. The germline CDR1 and CDR2 sequences are SNHLY and FYNNEI. The CDR3 is 11 amino acids. The CDR3 region is CASIQFRDAFF. DNA of the CDR3: TGTGCCAGCATTCAGTTCAGGGATGCTTTCTTT.

This clonotype was detected many times. The chain is built from TRBV19 and TRBJ2-2, with 7 bases fitting TRBD1. Trimming at V came to 6 bases and at J to 0 bases, leaving 4 bases not matched to a gene. CDR1 and CDR2 from the germline V gene are LNHDA and SQIVND (reference sequence). This CDR3 region has 15 residues. The CDR3 DNA follows: TGTGCCAGTAGCAGGGACAGCCCGAACACCGGGGAGCTGTTTTTT. Amino acids: CASSRDSPNTGELFF.

This clonotype occurred many times. The rearrangement uses TRBV7-2 and TRBJ2-1; D not resolved. Deletions cut 1 base from V and 9 bases from J, with 22 bases between. CDR1 is SGHTA and CDR2 is FQGNSA in the germline V gene. The length of the CDR3 is 17 residues. DNA for the CDR3: TGTGCCAGCAGCTTAGTAGGTCCGAATCCGGGCTGGGGTGAGCAGTTCTTC. Protein sequence: CASSLVGPNPGWGEQFF.

This clonotype was observed at least ten times. The chain carries TRBV19 and TRBJ2-7; the D is unclear. The germline V and J ends were trimmed by 3 bases and 2 bases, with 11 bases remaining between them. Per the germline V gene, CDR1 is LNHDA and CDR2 is SQIVND (reference sequence). This CDR3 region has 14 residues. The CDR3 region has the DNA TGTGCCAGTAGTATGGACCGGACGACCTACGAGCAGTACTTC. Its translation: CASSMDRTTYEQYF. The whole variable domain, filled in from reference TRBV19 and TRBJ2-7, reads DGGITQSPKYLFRKEGQNVTLSCEQNLNHDAMYWYRQDPGQGLRLIYYSQIVNDFQKGDIAEGYSVSREKKESFPLTVTSAQKNPTAFYLCASSMDRTTYEQYFGPGTRLTVT.

This clonotype was observed many times. The chain is built from TRBV11-2 and TRBJ2-1; no clear D gene. The CDR3 consists of 15 residues. Germline V gene lookup returns CDR1 SGHAT and CDR2 FQNNGV. Trimming shortened V by 3 bases and J by 4 bases, and 13 bases separated the two germline ends. CDR3 sequence reads: CASSFVFRGYNEQFF. DNA of the CDR3: TGTGCCAGCAGCTTTGTGTTCCGTGGGTACAATGAGCAGTTCTTC.